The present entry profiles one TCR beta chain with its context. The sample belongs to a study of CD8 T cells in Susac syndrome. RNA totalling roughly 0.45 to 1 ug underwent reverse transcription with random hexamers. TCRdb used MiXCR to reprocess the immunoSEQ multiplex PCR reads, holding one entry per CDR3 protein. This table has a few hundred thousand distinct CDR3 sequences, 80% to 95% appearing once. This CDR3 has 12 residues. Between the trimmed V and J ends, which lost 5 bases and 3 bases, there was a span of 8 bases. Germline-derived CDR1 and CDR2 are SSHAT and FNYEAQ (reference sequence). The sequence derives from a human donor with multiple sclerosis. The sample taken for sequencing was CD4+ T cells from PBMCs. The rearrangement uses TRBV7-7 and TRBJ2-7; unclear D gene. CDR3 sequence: CASSRRFYEQYF. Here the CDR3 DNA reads TGTGCCAGCAGCAGACGGTTCTACGAGCAGTACTTC.